Below, one TCR beta chain is given with its context. Its antigen is unknown. The sample comes from a study of radiation and T cells in renal cell carcinoma. Study-level findings and limits: From baseline, blood top tumor clonotypes peaked at 2 weeks post-radiation. Without pretreatment biopsies, baseline tumor clonotype presence was undetermined.

Method: immunoSEQ multiplex PCR; TCRdb's copy keeps in-frame clones and lacks some. Of some 100,000 clones listed, 70% to 85% are singletons. Trimming shortened V by 4 bases and J by 0 bases, and 13 bases separated the two germline ends. The CDR3 length is 15 residues. Germline-derived CDR1 and CDR2 are SGHVS and FQNEAQ. Time point: baseline pretreatment blood. Treatment denoted: 15 Gy SBRT to primary tumor, nephrectomy 4 weeks later. This renal cell carcinoma was of the clear cell type. This receptor was taken from a man in his 60s with renal cell carcinoma. The V gene is TRBV7-8, the J gene TRBJ2-7, with D perhaps assigned TRBD1 or TRBD2 (5 bases each). Sample: blood, taken from a patient whose treatment included radiotherapy and nephrectomy. CDR3 protein: CASSSPRDHSYEQYF. The CDR3 DNA sequence: TGTGCCAGCAGCTCGCCGAGGGACCACTCCTACGAGCAGTACTTC.